This T cell receptor (beta chain) was obtained from a study of post-analysis software for immune sequencing data. On the study more broadly: Both relapsing-remitting and secondary progressive multiple sclerosis featured among the disease courses, as did progressive-relapsing multiple sclerosis. Notes on the study in general: In patients, roughly 5 TRBV segments were more frequent than in controls, with TRBV5-6, TRBV5-1 and TRBV20-1 among them. Those samples that were prepared in the same batch co-clustered strongly by F measure.

Unique molecular identifiers were present in the TCR beta cDNA libraries. Approximately 550,000 cDNA molecules came from 1 to 10 million T cells. TCRdb re-called the PCR reads with MiXCR, one entry per CDR3 protein. The sample includes roughly 730,000 distinct CDR3 sequences, roughly 30% of them seen just once. Trimming cost V 6 bases and J 3 bases, with 11 bases left between them. The CDR3 has 13 residues. On this clonotype: What it binds is unknown.

Material for sequencing was blood. This chain links TRBV12-3 or TRBV12-4 with TRBJ1-1; no firm D call. The sequence came from a girl aged 5-17 years with multiple sclerosis. This CDR3 reads CASSREGYTEAFF. The CDR3 DNA is TGTGCCAGCAGCCGCGAGGGTTACACTGAAGCTTTCTTT.